A selection of T cell receptor beta chains follows, all from one sample in a study of T cell responses to AZD1222 COVID-19 vaccine. Using immunoSEQ multiplex PCR, the repertoire was profiled, and TCRdb retains in-frame clones only, with some absent. Of over 150,000 clones listed, almost 90% are singletons. The specimen was peripheral blood, collected on day 0 of AZD1222 vaccination. Receptors originate from an adult in good health. The CDR3 runs from the conserved cysteine through the conserved F or W. The D gene is left open where the match is weak. Where a row states a size, it is once, few, many or the class of an expanded clone; other rows omit it.

j_call | d_call | v_call | clone_size | cdr3_aa | cdr3_nt
TRBJ1-5 | - | TRBV4-1 | few | CASSQGWGGDDQPQHF | TGCGCCAGCAGCCAAGGGTGGGGAGGGGACGATCAGCCCCAGCATTTT
TRBJ2-2 | - | TRBV10-3 | - | CAISEGTGELFF | TGTGCCATCAGTGAAGGCACCGGGGAGCTGTTTTTT
TRBJ2-6 | TRBD1 | TRBV28 | - | CASSSPWGQGFSGANVLTF | TGTGCCAGCAGTTCCCCTTGGGGACAGGGTTTCTCTGGGGCCAACGTCCTGACTTTC
TRBJ1-2 | - | TRBV15 | few | CATSRDRGRGYGYTF | TGTGCCACCAGCAGAGACCGGGGGCGAGGCTATGGCTACACCTTC
TRBJ1-2 | - | TRBV19 | - | CASSIDQGTTSIYGYTF | TGTGCCAGTAGTATAGATCAAGGGACCACCTCGATTTATGGCTACACCTTC
TRBJ1-5 | TRBD1 | TRBV5-1 | - | CASSLDGTVNQPQHF | TGCGCCAGCAGCTTGGATGGGACAGTCAATCAGCCCCAGCATTTT
TRBJ1-1 | TRBD1 | TRBV9 | - | CASSVTTGANTEAFF | TGTGCCAGCAGCGTAACGACAGGGGCGAACACTGAAGCTTTCTTT
TRBJ2-3 | TRBD2 | TRBV4-3 | - | CASSQGLAGGTVSDTQYF | TGCGCCAGCAGCCAAGGGCTAGCGGGAGGAACGGTCTCGGATACGCAGTATTTT
TRBJ2-1 | TRBD1 | TRBV3-1/TRBV3-2 | - | CASSQEYKVQGDNEQFF | TGTGCCAGCAGCCAAGAGTATAAGGTCCAGGGGGACAATGAGCAGTTCTTC
TRBJ2-7 | TRBD1 | TRBV7-3 | - | CASSWTGGSEQYF | TGTGCCAGCAGCTGGACAGGGGGAAGCGAGCAGTACTTC
TRBJ1-1 | - | TRBV10-3 | once | CAISGNRVGYTEAFF | TGTGCCATCAGTGGCAACAGGGTAGGATACACTGAAGCTTTCTTT
TRBJ1-3 | - | TRBV15 | - | CATSRGGSESSGNTIYF | TGTGCCACCAGCAGAGGGGGGTCCGAAAGCTCTGGAAACACCATATATTTT
TRBJ1-5 | TRBD1 | TRBV11-3 | - | CASSLDFSRGPNQPQHF | TGTGCCAGCAGCTTAGACTTCTCCAGGGGGCCCAATCAGCCCCAGCATTTT
TRBJ1-2 | - | TRBV12-5 | - | CASGLVTGGAGRPSNYGYTF | TGTGCTAGTGGTTTGGTAACGGGGGGCGCGGGGCGGCCATCTAACTATGGCTACACCTTC
TRBJ1-5 | - | TRBV7-2 | - | CASSLAPRQPQHF | TGTGCCAGCAGCTTAGCGCCCCGACAGCCCCAGCATTTT
TRBJ2-5 | - | TRBV30 | - | CAWSVGLGRGHQETQYF | TGTGCCTGGAGTGTAGGTCTGGGTAGGGGCCACCAAGAGACCCAGTACTTC
TRBJ2-3 | TRBD1 | TRBV11-2 | - | CASSRFGTASTDTQYF | TGTGCCAGCAGCCGCTTTGGGACAGCTAGCACAGATACGCAGTATTTT
TRBJ1-1 | - | TRBV7-2 | - | CASSPRLGGDTEAFF | TGTGCCAGCAGTCCTCGACTGGGAGGGGACACTGAAGCTTTCTTT
TRBJ1-1 | - | TRBV28 | - | CASSWQGREAFF | TGTGCCAGCAGTTGGCAGGGCAGGGAAGCTTTCTTT
TRBJ2-7 | TRBD1 | TRBV28 | - | CASSSGQGFFYEQYF | TGTGCCAGCAGTTCGGGACAGGGATTCTTCTACGAGCAGTACTTC
TRBJ1-1 | - | TRBV12-5 | - | CASGLGFTGPTEAFF | TGTGCTAGTGGTTTGGGGTTTACAGGGCCCACTGAAGCTTTCTTT
TRBJ2-1 | - | TRBV4-3 | - | CASSQDQLARGEQFF | TGCGCCAGCAGCCAAGATCAACTAGCCCGAGGCGAGCAGTTCTTC
TRBJ1-2 | - | TRBV6-5 | - | CASSYYGTRYGYTF | TGTGCCAGCAGTTACTACGGGACTCGCTATGGCTACACCTTC
TRBJ1-2 | - | TRBV19 | - | CASSRSLANYGYTF | TGTGCCAGTAGTAGGAGCTTAGCTAACTATGGCTACACCTTC
TRBJ2-5 | TRBD2 | TRBV7-9 | - | CASSPIAGEKQETQYF | TGTGCCAGCAGCCCAATAGCGGGGGAGAAACAAGAGACCCAGTACTTC
TRBJ2-7 | - | TRBV20-1 | once | CSAKSGREQYF | TGCAGTGCTAAGTCGGGGCGGGAGCAGTACTTC
TRBJ1-4 | - | TRBV7-9 | - | CASSLTTDPQAANEKLFF | TGTGCCAGCAGCTTAACTACGGATCCTCAGGCGGCTAATGAAAAACTGTTTTTT
TRBJ2-7 | - | TRBV28 | - | CASSSVAAFYEQYF | TGTGCCAGCAGTTCCGTAGCAGCCTTCTACGAGCAGTACTTC
TRBJ1-3 | - | TRBV7-2 | - | CASSLGASSGNTIYF | TGTGCCAGCAGCTTAGGGGCCAGCTCTGGAAACACCATATATTTT